A single sample gave rise to the 18 T cell receptor beta chains below, sequenced in a study of blood T cell repertoires in COVID-19. Clones were sequenced by immunoSEQ multiplex PCR, and TCRdb holds only the in-frame ones, with some missing. This sample has 150,000 to 200,000 clones; approximately 90% occur once, and the top ten carry roughly 7%. Sequencing was carried out using peripheral blood. These TCRs come from a woman of 80 years or more in a cohort sampled during active or convalescent COVID-19.

This sequence joins TRBV2 and TRBJ2-3, with TRBD2 matching over 11 bases. V shed 5 bases and J 4 bases; nucleotides not matched to a gene: 5. CDR3 size: 15 residues. Germline V CDR1 and CDR2: SNHLY, FYNNEI. The CDR3 region is CASSLTSGTADTQYF. The CDR3 DNA reads as TGTGCCAGCAGTCTGACTAGCGGGACGGCAGATACGCAGTATTTT. Complete variable domain (other parts from reference TRBV2 and TRBJ2-3): EPEVTQTPSHQVTQMGQEVILRCVPISNHLYFYWYRQILGQKVEFLVSFYNNEISEKSEIFDDQFSVERPDGSNFTLKIRSTKLEDSAMYFCASSLTSGTADTQYFGPGTRLTVL.

This rearrangement joins TRBV30 to TRBJ2-7, with TRBD2 identical over 7 bases. V lost 3 bases, J lost 7 bases, and 9 bases stayed unmatched. The CDR3 covers 13 residues. From germline, CDR1 is GTSNPN and CDR2 SVGIG (reference sequence). The DNA of the CDR3 is TGTGCCTGGAGCCCCCAGGCGGGGGTAGAGCAGTACGTC. This codes for CAWSPQAGVEQYV.

This clone appeared a few times. The chain is built from TRBV18 and TRBJ1-1; TRBD1 matches at 8 bases. Unmatched junction bases numbered 12, after V lost 2 bases and J lost 7 bases. Germline V CDR1 and CDR2: KGHSH, LQKENI. The CDR3 consists of 16 residues. The CDR3 coding sequence is TGTGCCAGCTCACCAGACAGGGGCCAACCCCAGATTGAAGCTTTCTTT. This codes for CASSPDRGQPQIEAFF.

This clone was seen a handful of times. V gene TRBV18 combines with J gene TRBJ1-3; D gene uncertain. This CDR3 contains 13 residues. Germline CDR1 KGHSH, CDR2 LQKENI. V was pared by 5 bases and J by 4 bases, with 9 bases between. CDR3: CASSTGEGNTIYF. CDR3 nucleotides: TGTGCCAGCTCAACCGGGGAAGGAAACACCATATATTTT.

CDR3 coding DNA: TGTGCCACCAGTGTTGCGGGTACGAACACCGGGGAGCTGTTTTTT. Protein: CATSVAGTNTGELFF. V is TRBV24-1 and J is TRBJ2-2; a weak D match, TRBD2 (5 bases). The germline gives CDR1 KGHDR, CDR2 SFDVKD. The CDR3 totals 15 residues. The V and J ends lost 5 bases and 0 bases respectively, with 9 bases between them.

This clone appeared once. This sequence joins TRBV11-3 and TRBJ2-3, with D uncertain. Germline V lookup: CDR1 SGHNT, CDR2 YENEEA. The CDR3 spans 12 residues. Trimming removed 5 bases at V and 2 bases at J, with 5 bases between. The CDR3 DNA reads as TGTGCCAGCAGCCCCTCCACAGATACGCAGTATTTT. It translates to CASSPSTDTQYF.

V gene TRBV6-5 combines with J gene TRBJ2-2; D possibly corresponds to TRBD2 (6 bases). Trimming took 0 bases from V and 0 from J, leaving 8 bases between them. The CDR3 loop spans 16 amino acids. CDR1 MNHEY and CDR2 SVGAGI come from the germline V gene. Here the CDR3 DNA reads TGTGCCAGCAGTTACTCACTAGCATCGAACACCGGGGAGCTGTTTTTT. It translates to CASSYSLASNTGELFF.

The chain combines TRBV6-5 with TRBJ2-1; TRBD1 might be the D (6 bases). This CDR3 region has 14 residues. Germline CDR1 MNHEY, CDR2 SVGAGI. Trimming took off 5 bases at V and 3 bases at J, with 11 bases between the two ends. CDR3 sequence reads: CASSPQGNYNEQFF. In DNA form, the CDR3 reads TGTGCCAGCAGTCCCCAGGGGAACTACAATGAGCAGTTCTTC.

The chain recombines TRBV28 with TRBJ1-1; TRBD1 agrees at 8 bases. Germline values: CDR1 MDHEN, CDR2 SYDVKM. The length of the CDR3 is 14 residues. V was pared by 6 bases and J by 0 bases, with 3 bases of the junction left unmatched. For the CDR3, the DNA is TGTGCCAGCAGCGAGACAGGGGTGAACACTGAAGCTTTCTTT. This gives the protein CASSETGVNTEAFF.

The rearrangement links TRBV6-6 to TRBJ1-6, with D tentatively TRBD1 (5 bases). The CDR3 contains 17 residues. Looked up from germline, CDR1 is MNHNY and CDR2 is SVGAGI (reference sequence). Trimming cost V 5 bases and J 8 bases, with 22 bases left between them. The CDR3, as DNA: TGTGCCAGCAGTCGTCAGCGTGGGGGAGGGAGTGATTCACCCCTCCACTTT. Its protein is CASSRQRGGGSDSPLHF.

The J gene is TRBJ2-7, the V gene TRBV7-9, with TRBD2 identical over 8 bases. Germline V gives CDR1 SEHNR, CDR2 FQNEAQ (reference sequence). The CDR3 length is 16 residues. The ends lost 2 bases at V and 2 bases at J; junction bases unmatched: 8. As DNA, the CDR3 is TGTGCCAGCAGCTTATACGGGACTAGACCCCCCTACGAGCAGTACGTC. Protein sequence: CASSLYGTRPPYEQYV.

This sequence joins TRBV24-1 and TRBJ1-1; perhaps TRBD1 as D (5 bases). V was trimmed by 3 bases and J by 4 bases, leaving 14 bases between them. Germline loops: CDR1 KGHDR, CDR2 SFDVKD. There are 15 residues in the CDR3. The CDR3 loop is CATSDPSLGATEAFF. CDR3 DNA: TGTGCCACCAGTGATCCCTCTCTTGGGGCCACTGAAGCTTTCTTT.

The rearrangement uses TRBV10-3 and TRBJ2-3, with TRBD1 as a possible D gene (6 bases). CDR3 length equals 11 residues. Germline loops: CDR1 ENHRY, CDR2 SYGVKD. V was trimmed by 6 bases and J by 6 bases, leaving 7 bases between them. CDR3 region: CAISTGDTQYF. The CDR3 nucleotides read TGTGCCATCAGCACAGGGGATACGCAGTATTTT.

The V and J genes are TRBV7-8 and TRBJ2-5; D may be TRBD2 (5 bases). The CDR3 is 17 residues long. CDR1 is SGHVS, CDR2 FQNEAQ, per germline. Trimming left V 1 base short and J 4 bases short, with 19 bases between. The CDR3 coding sequence is TGTGCCAGCAGCTTAGGGGTTCCTGCGGGTCTGGGAGAGACCCAGTACTTC. It translates to CASSLGVPAGLGETQYF.

The V gene is TRBV10-3, the J gene TRBJ1-2; 12 bases align to TRBD1. After removal of 6 bases from V and 8 bases from J, the junction contained 7 bases not matched to a gene. CDR1 and CDR2 from the germline V gene are ENHRY and SYGVKD. This CDR3 is 14 amino acids long. The DNA for the CDR3 is TGTGCCATCAGATCCGGGACAGGGGGCCACGGCTACACCTTC. Its protein product is CAIRSGTGGHGYTF.

The rearrangement uses TRBV19 and TRBJ2-7; possible D gene TRBD1, 6 bases. The V end was cut by 10 bases, the J end by 3 bases, with 28 bases between. Germline-derived CDR1 and CDR2 are LNHDA and SQIVND (reference sequence). The CDR3 covers 17 residues. CDR3 sequence (DNA): TGTGCCACCGTAGATATTCACAGGGCGGTGGTGGTCTACGAGCAGTACTTC. Encoded protein: CATVDIHRAVVVYEQYF.

The gene calls are TRBV9 and TRBJ1-3; the D gene is possibly TRBD1 (5 bases). Germline-derived CDR1 and CDR2 are SGDLS and YYNGEE. V gave up 1 base and J gave up 2 bases, with 10 bases separating them. CDR3 size: 15 residues. The CDR3 nucleotides read TGTGCCAGCAGCGTAAATCGGGGGGCTGGAAACACCATATATTTT. Translated, it gives CASSVNRGAGNTIYF. The full variable domain, in which reference TRBV9 and TRBJ1-3 provide the parts outside the CDR3, is DSGVTQTPKHLITATGQRVTLRCSPRSGDLSVYWYQQSLDQGLQFLIQYYNGEERAKGNILERFSAQQFPDLHSELNLSSLELGDSALYFCASSVNRGAGNTIYFGEGSWLTVV.

This chain uses TRBV18 with TRBJ2-7, with a possible D match to TRBD2 (5 bases). The CDR3 spans 12 residues. The V gene lost 3 bases and the J gene lost 4 bases, with 7 bases spanning the gap. Germline V lookup: CDR1 KGHSH, CDR2 LQKENI. CDR3 protein: CASSPGVYEQYF. In DNA, the CDR3 is TGTGCCAGCTCACCCGGGGTTTACGAGCAGTACTTC.